These 31 T cell receptor beta chains came from one sample sequenced in a study of blood T cell repertoires in COVID-19. Some clones are missing from TCRdb's copy, which holds only in-frame ones; the method was immunoSEQ multiplex PCR. The table has about 380,000 clones, around 90% seen once. The sequencing sample was made of peripheral blood. The source is a man in his forties with acute or convalescent COVID-19.

In DNA form, the CDR3 reads TGTGCCAGCAGCTTATTCGGTGGTGGAGGTTTAGATACGCAGTATTTT. Its protein is CASSLFGGGGLDTQYF. The genes are TRBV7-9 and TRBJ2-3; TRBD2 is a possible D gene (5 bases). The germline CDR1 and CDR2 sequences are SEHNR and FQNEAQ (reference sequence). The length of the CDR3 is 16 residues. Between the trimmed V and J ends, which lost 2 bases and 5 bases, there was a span of 17 bases.

This clone has a handful of counts. The chain links TRBV6-2 or TRBV6-3 to TRBJ2-2, with D possibly matching TRBD1 (6 bases). Germline assignment: CDR1 MNHEY and CDR2 SVGEGT. V lost 2 bases and J lost 6, with 13 bases in between. The CDR3 covers 15 residues. Here the CDR3 reads CASSYGRGIAGELFF. CDR3 DNA sequence: TGTGCCAGCAGTTACGGCAGGGGTATCGCCGGGGAGCTGTTTTTT.

This chain links TRBV7-8 with TRBJ2-1, with 9 positions matching TRBD1. The CDR3 totals 15 residues. The germline CDR1 and CDR2 sequences are SGHVS and FQNEAQ. J lost 2 bases, V lost 3 bases, and 2 bases had no gene match. The CDR3 DNA follows: TGTGCCAGCAGCTTGACAGGGGGACCCTACAATGAGCAGTTCTTC. Encoded protein: CASSLTGGPYNEQFF. Full variable domain (remainder filled in from reference TRBV7-8 and TRBJ2-1): GAGVSQSPRYKVAKRGQDVALRCDPISGHVSLFWYQQALGQGPEFLTYFQNEAQLDKSGLPSDRFFAERPEGSVSTLKIQRTQQEDSAVYLCASSLTGGPYNEQFFGPGTRLTVL.

The rearrangement joins TRBV9 to TRBJ1-5; 8 nucleotides match TRBD1. The CDR3 spans 15 residues. Germline lookup yields CDR1 SGDLS and CDR2 YYNGEE. After removal of 4 bases from V and 6 bases from J, the junction contained 9 bases not matched to a gene. CDR3 amino acids: CASSPNGQGAQPQHF. The CDR3 bases are TGTGCCAGCAGCCCCAACGGACAGGGTGCTCAGCCCCAGCATTTT.

The chain carries TRBV3-1 (or the pseudogene TRBV3-2) and TRBJ2-5; 8 bases match TRBD2. Germline lookup yields CDR1 LGHDT and CDR2 YNNKEL (reference sequence). The junction had 17 bases not matched to a gene; V was cut back by 4 bases and J by 4 bases. The CDR3 sequence is 18 residues long. The CDR3 DNA is TGTGCCAGCAGCCTCTTAACGGGAGGGCCTGCGGCCCGAGAGACCCAGTACTTC. This codes for CASSLLTGGPAARETQYF.

This clone occurred once. The chain joins TRBV12-2 to TRBJ2-3; no DNA check was done on the table's D call, TRBD1. TRBV12-2 is given as a pseudogene. CDR3 length: 16 residues. CDR3 bases: TGTGCAAGTCGCTCAAAACAGGGGTGGAGGACAGATACGCAGTATTTT. Its translation is CASRSKQGWRTDTQYF.

The CDR3 DNA follows: TGTGCCAGCAGTTACCTCAGGGGGCGACCCATCGGGGAGCTGTTTTTT. Protein sequence: CASSYLRGRPIGELFF. The chain carries TRBV6-5 and TRBJ2-2; 8 nucleotides match TRBD1. Germline assignment: CDR1 MNHEY and CDR2 SVGAGI. The trim removed 2 bases at V and 7 bases at J, leaving 9 bases unmatched. There are 16 residues in the CDR3.

The gene calls are TRBV7-8 and TRBJ1-1, with a tentative D call TRBD1 (6 bases). The V end lost 1 base, the J end lost 8 bases, and 17 bases lay between the germline ends. Germline CDR1 is SGHVS and CDR2 is FQNEAQ. This CDR3 has 15 residues. The DNA of the CDR3 is TGTGCCAGCAGCTTAGTTGGGTCGGACAGTGAGGAAGCTTTCTTT. Encoded protein: CASSLVGSDSEEAFF.

The chain carries TRBV7-8 and TRBJ2-3; 8 bases are shared with TRBD1. CDR3 length: 15 residues. CDR1 SGHVS and CDR2 FQNEAQ come from the germline V gene. The ends lost 7 bases at V and 10 bases at J; junction bases unmatched: 16. CDR3 sequence (DNA): TGTGCCAGCATGACCCCTAGACAGGGGAAAAGTGCGCAGTATTTT. Its translation: CASMTPRQGKSAQYF.

This chain uses TRBV27 with TRBJ2-7; D is unresolved. The CDR3 extends over 13 amino acids. CDR1 MNHEY and CDR2 SMNVEV come from the germline V gene (reference sequence). Trimming stripped 0 bases from V and 3 bases from J, with 6 bases between. CDR3 nucleotides: TGTGCCAGCAGTTTATCGTACGGCTACGAGCAGTACTTC. Its protein product is CASSLSYGYEQYF.

The V and J genes are TRBV7-3 and TRBJ2-3; tentatively, D is TRBD2 (6 bases). V was pared by 5 bases and J by 4 bases, with 16 bases between. The CDR3 totals 15 residues. Germline assignment: CDR1 SGHTA and CDR2 FQGTGA. The CDR3 reads CASSPTALASDTQYF. For the CDR3, the DNA is TGTGCCAGCAGCCCCACGGCCCTAGCGTCAGATACGCAGTATTTT.

V usage is TRBV9 and J usage is TRBJ2-1, with TRBD2 matching 10 bases. The germline gives CDR1 SGDLS, CDR2 YYNGEE. Trimming cost V 4 bases and J 2 bases; bases outside gene matches: 6. The CDR3 is 16 residues long. The CDR3 region is CASSFRLAGPYNEQFF. CDR3 bases: TGTGCCAGCAGCTTCCGACTAGCGGGCCCCTACAATGAGCAGTTCTTC. Together with reference TRBV9 and TRBJ2-1, the CDR3 gives the full variable domain: DSGVTQTPKHLITATGQRVTLRCSPRSGDLSVYWYQQSLDQGLQFLIQYYNGEERAKGNILERFSAQQFPDLHSELNLSSLELGDSALYFCASSFRLAGPYNEQFFGPGTRLTVL.

The chain joins TRBV5-4 to TRBJ1-2, with D possibly being TRBD1 (5 bases). CDR3 size: 14 residues. Germline V gives CDR1 SGHNT, CDR2 YYREEE (reference sequence). The V end lost 4 bases, the J end lost 8 bases, and 18 bases lay between the germline ends. The DNA of the CDR3 is TGTGCCAGCAGCGCGCGGGACCGCCCGAAGGGCTACACCTTC. This translates into CASSARDRPKGYTF.

The rearrangement links TRBV3-1 (or the pseudogene TRBV3-2) to TRBJ2-7; D unclear. The CDR3 has 13 amino acids. Trimming cost V 1 base and J 0 bases, with 4 bases left between them. The germline gives CDR1 LGHDT, CDR2 YNNKEL (reference sequence). The CDR3 DNA sequence: TGTGCCAGCAGCCAAGGGCACTCCTACGAGCAGTACTTC. Protein: CASSQGHSYEQYF.

This sequence joins TRBV4-1 and TRBJ2-6, with D unclear. Germline CDR1 is MGHRA and CDR2 is YSYEKL. The V and J ends lost 4 bases and 4 bases respectively, with 17 bases between them. This CDR3 spans 17 amino acids. The CDR3 coding sequence is TGCGCCAGCAGCCCCCGCGCCCTCGCCCCGGGGGCCAACGTCCTGACTTTC. Its protein product is CASSPRALAPGANVLTF.

The gene calls are TRBV24-1 and TRBJ2-5; 8 bases line up with TRBD2. Per the germline V gene, CDR1 is KGHDR and CDR2 is SFDVKD. This CDR3 is built from 16 residues. The V gene end was trimmed by 5 bases and the J gene end by 2 bases; junction bases not matched to a gene: 9. The CDR3 DNA reads TGTGCCACCAGTGCCCCGGCACGGGGGGGACAAGAGACCCAGTACTTC. It translates to CATSAPARGGQETQYF.

The rearrangement uses TRBV30 and TRBJ1-4; 12 bases map to TRBD1. CDR3 size: 15 residues. Germline V lookup: CDR1 GTSNPN, CDR2 SVGIG (reference sequence). The junction had 3 bases not matched to a gene; V was cut back by 6 bases and J by 1 base. The CDR3 loop reads CACGTGGLTNEKLFF. In nucleotides, the CDR3 is TGTGCCTGCGGGACAGGGGGCTTAACTAATGAAAAACTGTTTTTT.

The chain joins TRBV15 to TRBJ2-7, with no clear D. Germline V CDR1 and CDR2: LNHNV, YYDKDF (reference sequence). This CDR3 comprises 13 residues. Trimming cost V 1 base and J 5 bases, with 9 bases left between them. The CDR3 DNA reads TGTGCCACCAGCAGAGGAGTTTTCGACGAGCAGTACTTC. Translated: CATSRGVFDEQYF.

Written as DNA, the CDR3 is TGTGCCAGCAGGGTCGCCTACGGGGAGCTGTTTTTT. This gives the protein CASRVAYGELFF. This sequence joins TRBV12-3 or TRBV12-4 and TRBJ2-2, with D unresolved. This CDR3 is built from 12 residues. Trimming cost V 6 bases and J 7 bases, with 9 bases left between them.

The sample holds a few counts of this clone. V and J are TRBV11-2 and TRBJ2-7; 9 nucleotides line up with TRBD1. The junction had 10 bases not matched to a gene; V was cut back by 4 bases and J by 6 bases. This CDR3 comprises 15 residues. Germline CDR1 reads SGHAT; CDR2 reads FQNNGV. Here the CDR3 DNA reads TGTGCCAGCAGCTCGATTACCGGGACAGGGCGCGAGCAGTACTTC. As protein: CASSSITGTGREQYF. The full variable domain, rest sourced from reference TRBV11-2 and TRBJ2-7, is EAGVAQSPRYKIIEKRQSVAFWCNPISGHATLYWYQQILGQGPKLLIQFQNNGVVDDSQLPKDRFSAERLKGVDSTLKIQPAKLEDSAVYLCASSSITGTGREQYFGPGTRLTVT.

The gene calls are TRBV7-2 and TRBJ1-3, with D unclear. CDR3 length: 13 amino acids. Deletions cut 3 bases from V and 5 bases from J, with 8 bases between. CDR1 is SGHTA and CDR2 is FQGNSA in the germline V gene. CDR3 nucleotides: TGTGCCAGCAGCTTTCCGGGGAGAAACACCATATATTTT. Amino acid sequence: CASSFPGRNTIYF.

The chain uses TRBV5-6 and TRBJ1-2, with TRBD1 matching over 10 bases. Trimming cost V 2 bases and J 0 bases; bases outside gene matches: 7. Germline CDR1 is SGHDT and CDR2 is YYEEEE. The CDR3 runs 17 residues. In nucleotides, the CDR3 is TGTGCCAGCAGCTTATGGACGGGACAGGGGACTAACTATGGCTACACCTTC. This codes for CASSLWTGQGTNYGYTF. The complete variable domain, with remaining parts taken from reference TRBV5-6 and TRBJ1-2, reads DAGVTQSPTHLIKTRGQQVTLRCSPKSGHDTVSWYQQALGQGPQFIFQYYEEEERQRGNFPDRFSGHQFPNYSSELNVNALLLGDSALYLCASSLWTGQGTNYGYTFGSGTRLTVV.

The gene calls are TRBV6-1 and TRBJ1-2; possibly TRBD1 for D (5 bases). Germline lookup yields CDR1 MNHNS and CDR2 SASEGT. The CDR3 is 13 residues long. V lost 2 bases and J 8 bases, leaving 12 bases between the germline ends. CDR3: CASSELRGSGYTF. The CDR3 nucleotides read TGTGCCAGCAGTGAACTTAGGGGATCGGGCTACACCTTC.

The chain is built from TRBV28 and TRBJ1-2; D gene ambiguous. This CDR3 comprises 13 residues. The germline V gene encodes CDR1 MDHEN and CDR2 SYDVKM. V was clipped by 6 bases and J by 1 base, with 9 bases between them. CDR3 residues: CASSDIGNYGYTF. The CDR3 region has the DNA TGTGCCAGCAGCGACATCGGTAACTATGGCTACACCTTC.

V and J are TRBV7-9 and TRBJ2-7; 9 nucleotides align to TRBD1. Per the germline V gene, CDR1 is SEHNR and CDR2 is FQNEAQ (reference sequence). Trimming cost V 0 bases and J 6 bases; bases outside gene matches: 6. This CDR3 comprises 15 residues. The CDR3 DNA reads as TGTGCCAGCAGCTTAGCGCTCGGGACAGGGCGCGAGCAGTACTTC. Encoded protein: CASSLALGTGREQYF.

The genes are TRBV27 and TRBJ2-3, with TRBD2 matching 9 bases. The trim removed 11 bases at V and 1 base at J, leaving 7 bases unmatched. The germline CDR1 and CDR2 sequences are MNHEY and SMNVEV (reference sequence). CDR3 length equals 14 residues. The CDR3 nucleotides read TGTGCCGGCGCCCCTAGCGGGGGCACAGATACGCAGTATTTT. Translation: CAGAPSGGTDTQYF.

The chain couples TRBV6-5 to TRBJ1-5; D unclear. The CDR3 is 15 residues long. Trimming cost V 10 bases and J 0 bases, with 16 bases left between them. Germline V gene data show CDR1 as MNHEY and CDR2 as SVGAGI. The CDR3 DNA is TGTGCCACCATGAGGACGGGGAATAGCAATCAGCCCCAGCATTTT. Protein sequence: CATMRTGNSNQPQHF.

The rearrangement joins TRBV9 to TRBJ2-7, with TRBD1 matching 10 bases. The CDR3 is 14 residues long. Unmatched junction bases numbered 3, after V lost 3 bases and J lost 3 bases. From germline, CDR1 is SGDLS and CDR2 YYNGEE. As DNA, the CDR3 is TGTGCCAGCAGCGAACGGGACAGGGGCTACGAGCAGTACTTC. Translating it yields CASSERDRGYEQYF.

The gene calls are TRBV6-1 and TRBJ2-3; possibly TRBD2 for D (5 bases). Trimming left V 1 base short and J 5 bases short, with 13 bases between. This CDR3 comprises 15 residues. Germline V gives CDR1 MNHNS, CDR2 SASEGT. The DNA of the CDR3 is TGTGCCAGCAGTGAAGACTCGAGGGTTGGAGATACGCAGTATTTT. Residues: CASSEDSRVGDTQYF.

About this clone: Its ends do not fully match the called genes, so a read error is possible. The sample carries other DNA sequences with the same CDR3. The chain recombines TRBV3-1 (or the pseudogene TRBV3-2) with TRBJ1-3; unclear D gene. The CDR3 contains 14 residues. Germline V lookup: CDR1 LGHDT, CDR2 YNNKEL (reference sequence). Here the CDR3 DNA reads TGTGCCAGCACCCAATGGCCCTCTGGAAACACCATATATTTT. Translated, it gives CASTQWPSGNTIYF.

The rearrangement joins TRBV3-1 (or the pseudogene TRBV3-2) to TRBJ2-2; the D gene is possibly TRBD1 (6 bases). The CDR3 runs 13 residues. Looked up from germline, CDR1 is LGHDT and CDR2 is YNNKEL (reference sequence). V was clipped by 0 bases and J by 13 bases, with 12 bases between them. The CDR3 DNA sequence: TGTGCCAGCAGCCAAGATAGGGGGAAGGGGCTGTTTTTT. It encodes CASSQDRGKGLFF.